This entry features one T cell receptor beta chain sequence. The CDR3 has 16 amino acids. J gave up 3 bases and V 2 bases, and 10 bases lay outside the gene matches. In germline, CDR1 is GTSNPN, CDR2 SVGIG (reference sequence). The data are from a study of T cells in Graves' hyperthyroidism and ophthalmopathy. RNA transcripts were the template for amplifying TCR beta CDR3 regions. Researchers ran a first-round RT-PCR on the TCR CDR3 using the HTBI primer set. Using its own MiXCR run on the multiplex PCR reads, TCRdb lists one record per CDR3 protein. The sample lists 280,000 or so distinct CDR3 sequences; around 15% were seen once.

The rearrangement uses TRBV30 and TRBJ2-1, with TRBD2 identical over 7 bases. The TCR sequence derives from a woman between 45 and 65 years old with Graves' hyperthyroidism that later progressed to Graves' ophthalmopathy. Sample: blood. The CDR3 sequence: CAWSTPSGGSYNEQFF. The CDR3 DNA reads as TGTGCCTGGAGTACCCCTAGCGGAGGAAGCTACAATGAGCAGTTCTTC.